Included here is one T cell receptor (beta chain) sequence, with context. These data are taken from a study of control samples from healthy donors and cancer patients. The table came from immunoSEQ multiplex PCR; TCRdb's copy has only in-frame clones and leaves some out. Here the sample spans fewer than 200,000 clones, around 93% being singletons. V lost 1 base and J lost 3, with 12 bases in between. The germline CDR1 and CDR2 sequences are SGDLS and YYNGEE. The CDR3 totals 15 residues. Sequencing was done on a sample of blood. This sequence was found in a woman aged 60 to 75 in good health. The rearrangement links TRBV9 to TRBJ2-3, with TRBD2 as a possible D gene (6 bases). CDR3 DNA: TGTGCCAGCAGCGTACGGGGCGCGGGAACAGATACGCAGTATTTT. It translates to CASSVRGAGTDTQYF.